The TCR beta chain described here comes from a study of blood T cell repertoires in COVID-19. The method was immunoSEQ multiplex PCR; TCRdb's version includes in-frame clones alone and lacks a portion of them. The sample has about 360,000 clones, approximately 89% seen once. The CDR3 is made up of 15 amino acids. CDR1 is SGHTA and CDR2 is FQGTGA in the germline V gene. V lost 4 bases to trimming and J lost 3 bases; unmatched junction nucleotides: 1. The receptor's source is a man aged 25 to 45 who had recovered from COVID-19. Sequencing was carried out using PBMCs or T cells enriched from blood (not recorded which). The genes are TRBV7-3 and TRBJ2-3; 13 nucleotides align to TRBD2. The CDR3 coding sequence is TGTGCCAGCAGCTCGACTAGCGGGGGGACAGATACGCAGTATTTT. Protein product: CASSSTSGGTDTQYF.